One T cell receptor (beta chain) is described in this entry. Its antigen is undetermined. This sample was included in a study of shared clonotypes between healthy human individuals. General study results and limits: The donor pool, a small one, limited the genetic and exposure-history diversity represented. Despite large depth, rarefaction showed incomplete sorted-subset sequencing.

The method was immunoSEQ multiplex PCR; TCRdb's version includes in-frame clones alone and lacks a portion of them. Of 2,100,000 or so clones in the sample, roughly 95% were seen once. Germline assignment: CDR1 SGHRS and CDR2 YFSETQ. V was pared by 4 bases and J by 7 bases, with 8 bases between. The CDR3 contains 12 residues. This sequence joins TRBV5-1 and TRBJ2-2; D uncertain. This sequence originates from a man aged 18 to 30 in good health. Sequencing input: naive CD4+ T cells sorted from blood. Subset given: CD45RA+ positively selected. Written as DNA, the CDR3 is TGCGCCAGCAGCCCTCTTGGCGGGGAGCTGTTTTTT. It is translated as CASSPLGGELFF.